The present T cell receptor beta chain was sequenced within a study of Ad26.COV2.S vaccination and SARS-CoV-2 variants. Measured with immunoSEQ multiplex PCR; TCRdb has only the in-frame clones, and not every one. The table includes 300,000 to 450,000 clones, approximately 90% detected once. This clone was observed a single time. Its specificity is not known. Study outcomes and limitations: Substantial response breadth was reportedly seen for spike-specific CD8+ and CD4+ T cells after vaccination. Researchers cautioned that TCR breadth and depth analyses may have underestimated total T cell responses. Whether participants received vaccine or placebo, their non-spike TCR breadth was similar. It was vaccine recipients, not placebo recipients, who had the higher spike-specific TCR breadth.

Germline lookup yields CDR1 LGHDT and CDR2 YNNKEL (reference sequence). Trimming removed 0 bases at V and 11 bases at J, with 11 bases between. The CDR3 is made up of 13 amino acids. The receptor was isolated from a human donor who had recovered from COVID-19. This sample comprised peripheral blood, obtained after recovery from COVID-19. The chain has TRBV3-1 (or the pseudogene TRBV3-2) and TRBJ1-5, with no clear D. DNA of the CDR3: TGTGCCAGCAGCCAAGATGTTTCGGCGGCCCAGCATTTT. Protein sequence: CASSQDVSAAQHF.